This passage covers 18 T cell receptor beta chains from one sample sequenced in a study of vaccination and CD4 T cells after COVID-19. Their antigens remain unidentified. Stated treatment: roughly 11-day PBMC culture with coronavirus spike peptide pools or control peptides (ViraFEST assay). The assay that was used to sequence DNA from cultured CD4+ T cells was the Oncomine TCR Beta short-read assay. TCRdb re-analysed the PCR reads in MiXCR, keeping a single row per CDR3 protein. The sample holds about 9,100 distinct CDR3 sequences, around three fifths seen once. The sequencing sample was made of CD4+ T cells from blood, cultured in vitro. The receptors derive from a human donor who had recovered from COVID-19.

This clonotype was seen only a few times. The chain recombines TRBV20-1 with TRBJ1-2; 12 bases map to TRBD1. The CDR3 covers 15 residues. CDR1 is DFQATT and CDR2 is SNEGSKA in the germline V gene (reference sequence). Trimming took 4 bases from V and 5 from J; bases not matched to a gene: 8. The CDR3 is CSANPGQGAGYGYTF. The CDR3 DNA reads as TGCAGTGCTAACCCGGGACAGGGGGCGGGTTATGGCTACACCTTC.

The chain uses TRBV28 and TRBJ1-5, with D unclear. Trimming took 3 bases from V and 1 from J, leaving 7 bases between them. The CDR3 is made up of 14 amino acids. Germline CDR1 is MDHEN and CDR2 is SYDVKM. CDR3 in DNA: TGTGCCAGCAGTTTGGCGGGGAGCAATCAGCCCCAGCATTTT. Amino acid sequence: CASSLAGSNQPQHF.

The V gene is TRBV7-2, the J gene TRBJ1-2; D gene uncertain. The CDR3 extends over 15 amino acids. Trimming took 4 bases from V and 7 from J, leaving 19 bases between them. CDR1 SGHTA and CDR2 FQGNSA come from the germline V gene. The CDR3 bases are TGTGCCAGCAGCTGGGGAGGACTCCTCTTCGGTGGCTACACCTTC. Its protein is CASSWGGLLFGGYTF.

This rearrangement joins TRBV28 to TRBJ2-7, with D possibly being TRBD2 (5 bases). V was shortened by 6 bases and J by 0 bases, with 9 bases between the two germline ends. This CDR3 contains 13 residues. Germline CDR1 and CDR2: MDHEN and SYDVKM. The CDR3 region has the DNA TGTGCCAGCAGCACTAGGCTCTCCTACGAGCAGTACTTC. Protein product: CASSTRLSYEQYF.

V usage is TRBV19 and J usage is TRBJ1-5, with unresolved D. The CDR3 is 14 amino acids. The V end lost 1 base, the J end lost 3 bases, and 7 bases lay between the germline ends. Germline V lookup: CDR1 LNHDA, CDR2 SQIVND (reference sequence). CDR3 sequence: CASSIAQNNQPQHF. The CDR3, as DNA: TGTGCCAGTAGTATAGCGCAGAACAATCAGCCCCAGCATTTT.

The rearrangement joins TRBV11-2 to TRBJ1-2; possible D gene TRBD1, 6 bases. This CDR3 contains 12 residues. V was cut by 5 bases and J by 12 bases, with 16 bases left in between. CDR1 is SGHAT and CDR2 is FQNNGV in the germline V gene. The CDR3 region is CASSPGQGIHTF. In nucleotides, the CDR3 is TGTGCCAGCAGCCCGGGGCAGGGGATACACACCTTC.

V and J are TRBV19 and TRBJ1-2; a weak D match, TRBD1 (5 bases). This CDR3 comprises 14 residues. The V end was cut by 5 bases, the J end by 5 bases, with 15 bases between. Per the germline V gene, CDR1 is LNHDA and CDR2 is SQIVND (reference sequence). The chain's CDR3 is CASSGGSLGYGYTF. The CDR3 coding sequence is TGTGCCAGTAGTGGGGGGTCTTTAGGGTATGGCTACACCTTC.

The chain combines TRBV28 with TRBJ2-5; a possible D gene is TRBD1 (6 bases). CDR1 MDHEN and CDR2 SYDVKM come from the germline V gene. The CDR3 runs to 13 residues. The V gene lost 6 bases and the J gene lost 5 bases, with 13 bases spanning the gap. As DNA, the CDR3 is TGTGCCAGCAGACAGGGTGCGCGGGAGACCCAGTACTTC. Its protein product is CASRQGARETQYF.

This sequence joins TRBV6-1 and TRBJ2-7; 12 bases align to TRBD2. The junction had 9 bases not matched to a gene; V was cut back by 8 bases and J by 1 base. Germline V gene sequence: CDR1 MNHNS, CDR2 SASEGT. This CDR3 has 16 amino acids. This CDR3 reads CASRDLGTSGSYEQYF. CDR3 DNA sequence: TGTGCCAGCCGGGACCTAGGGACTAGCGGGTCCTACGAGCAGTACTTC.

The chain combines TRBV7-2 with TRBJ2-5; 8 bases agree with TRBD1. The ends lost 5 bases at V and 2 bases at J; junction bases unmatched: 4. Looked up from germline, CDR1 is SGHTA and CDR2 is FQGNSA. The CDR3 sequence is 14 residues long. The CDR3 spells CASSPHRGQETQYF. In nucleotides, the CDR3 is TGTGCCAGCAGCCCGCACAGGGGGCAAGAGACCCAGTACTTC. The full variable domain, rest sourced from reference TRBV7-2 and TRBJ2-5, is GAGVSQSPSNKVTEKGKDVELRCDPISGHTALYWYRQSLGQGLEFLIYFQGNSAPDKSGLPSDRFSAERTGGSVSTLTIQRTQQEDSAVYLCASSPHRGQETQYFGPGTRLLVL.

The genes are TRBV4-1 and TRBJ2-3; D is undetermined. The CDR3 is 14 amino acids. CDR1 and CDR2 (germline): MGHRA, YSYEKL. V lost 1 base, J lost 0 bases, and 5 bases lay in between. The DNA of the CDR3 is TGCGCCAGCAGCCAAGTCAGGAGCACAGATACGCAGTATTTT. Amino acids: CASSQVRSTDTQYF.

The V gene is TRBV19, the J gene TRBJ1-2; perhaps TRBD1 as D (5 bases). CDR1 and CDR2 (germline): LNHDA, SQIVND (reference sequence). V gave up 2 bases and J gave up 5 bases, with 12 bases separating them. CDR3 size: 14 residues. The CDR3 here is CASSIRAGPYGYTF. In DNA form, the CDR3 reads TGTGCCAGTAGTATACGGGCGGGGCCATATGGCTACACCTTC.

The CDR3 sequence: CASSSPGTGDTQYF. DNA for the CDR3: TGTGCCAGCAGCTCCCCCGGGACGGGGGATACGCAGTATTTT. This chain joins TRBV5-4 and TRBJ2-3, with D perhaps given as TRBD1 or TRBD2 (5 bases each). Trimming shortened V by 3 bases and J by 6 bases, and 14 bases separated the two germline ends. Germline CDR1 SGHNT, CDR2 YYREEE (reference sequence). The CDR3 totals 14 residues.

This chain links TRBV28 with TRBJ1-5; D gene uncertain. The CDR3 runs to 14 residues. Germline-derived CDR1 and CDR2 are MDHEN and SYDVKM. The V end lost 5 bases, the J end lost 9 bases, and 17 bases lay between the germline ends. This CDR3 reads CASSPTDTLGPQHF. The CDR3 DNA sequence: TGTGCCAGCAGTCCCACCGACACTCTCGGGCCCCAGCATTTT.

DNA of the CDR3: TGTGCCAGTAGTATAACAACAGACACAGATACGCAGTATTTT. Encoded protein: CASSITTDTDTQYF. This rearrangement joins TRBV19 to TRBJ2-3; D unresolved. V was shortened by 2 bases and J by 2 bases, with 8 bases between the two germline ends. The CDR3 extends over 14 amino acids. The germline CDR1 and CDR2 sequences are LNHDA and SQIVND (reference sequence).

This chain connects TRBV20-1 to TRBJ1-5, with D perhaps matching TRBD1 (5 bases). V lost 1 base, J lost 0 bases, and 13 bases lay in between. There are 16 residues in the CDR3. CDR1 DFQATT and CDR2 SNEGSKA come from the germline V gene (reference sequence). The CDR3 DNA reads as TGCAGTGCTAGAGTGTGGGGCGGATATAGCAATCAGCCCCAGCATTTT. Translated: CSARVWGGYSNQPQHF.

The chain couples TRBV6-2 or TRBV6-3 to TRBJ2-3; D not certain. The germline V gene has CDR1 MNHEY and CDR2 SVGEGT. This CDR3 region has 13 residues. Trimming removed 3 bases from V and 2 bases from J, with 6 bases in between. CDR3 protein: CASSYRITDTQYF. CDR3 nucleotides: TGTGCCAGCAGTTATCGGATCACAGATACGCAGTATTTT.

The chain combines TRBV3-1 with TRBJ1-6; D is perhaps TRBD1 (5 bases). There are 17 residues in the CDR3. The V gene's germline CDR1 is LGHDT and CDR2 YNNKEL (reference sequence). V lost 1 base to trimming and J lost 5 bases, with 15 bases between them. The CDR3 here is CASSQAREVSDNSPLHF. CDR3 DNA: TGTGCCAGCAGCCAAGCCAGGGAAGTATCTGATAATTCACCCCTCCACTTT. Based on the CDR3 plus reference TRBV3-1 and TRBJ1-6, the full variable domain is DTAVSQTPKYLVTQMGNDKSIKCEQNLGHDTMYWYKQDSKKFLKIMFSYNNKELIINETVPNRFSPKSPDKAHLNLHINSLELGDSAVYFCASSQAREVSDNSPLHFGNGTRLTVT.